This T cell receptor (beta chain) originates from a study of glioma-infiltrating T cells after dendritic cell vaccination. Study outcomes and limitations: The cohort had few patients with full blood and tumor sets.

Of note for this clone: Its antigen is unknown.

The method was immunoSEQ multiplex PCR; TCRdb's version includes in-frame clones alone and lacks a portion of them. The profile covers 45,000 to 60,000 clones, with roughly 80% appearing a single time and about a sixth taken by the ten largest. Time point in this sample: after dendritic cell vaccination, including at tumor progression/relapse. From germline, CDR1 is SEHNR and CDR2 FQNEAQ (reference sequence). The CDR3 runs to 15 residues. V lost 5 bases and J lost 4; bases outside the gene matches: 8. This TCR was recovered from a human donor with glioblastoma. This material consisted of blood, taken after dendritic cell vaccination. The chain uses TRBV7-9 and TRBJ2-5; 9 bases map to TRBD2. Here the CDR3 DNA reads TGTGCCAGCAGCCCTCTGGCGGGGGGGTTAGAGACCCAGTACTTC. Protein product: CASSPLAGGLETQYF.